The 19 T cell receptor beta chains below come from one sample, sequenced in a study of early T cells in non-severe SARS-CoV-2 infection. TCRdb reanalysed the 5' RACE reads using MiXCR and keeps one entry per CDR3 protein. The table lists approximately 58,000 distinct CDR3 sequences, 6% to 7% of them singletons. The sample was whole blood. The receptors derive from an adult who was a healthcare worker with PCR-confirmed SARS-CoV-2 infection or an uninfected control (not recorded which).

The chain has TRBV7-9 and TRBJ2-7; D gene ambiguous. CDR1 is SEHNR and CDR2 is FQNEAQ in the germline V gene (reference sequence). CDR3 length: 11 residues. V was cut by 5 bases and J by 6 bases, with 8 bases left in between. The CDR3 sequence: CASSPFPEQYF. The CDR3 nucleotides read TGTGCCAGCAGCCCCTTTCCCGAGCAGTACTTC. The full variable domain, completed using reference TRBV7-9 and TRBJ2-7, is DTGVSQNPRHKITKRGQNVTFRCDPISEHNRLYWYRQTLGQGPEFLTYFQNEAQLEKSRLLSDRFSAERPKGSFSTLEIQRTEQGDSAMYLCASSPFPEQYFGPGTRLTVT.

The gene calls are TRBV7-2 and TRBJ1-4; D remains unclear. This CDR3 is built from 16 residues. Germline CDR1 SGHTA, CDR2 FQGNSA. V shed 5 bases and J shed 3 bases, with 16 bases lying between them. CDR3 loop: CASSQARVRANEKLFF. CDR3 bases: TGTGCCAGCAGCCAAGCGAGGGTACGGGCTAATGAAAAACTGTTTTTT.

This clonotype was detected ten times or more. The gene calls are TRBV12-3 or TRBV12-4 and TRBJ1-1; D is uncertain. The CDR3 loop spans 12 amino acids. The V end lost 6 bases, the J end lost 3 bases, and 8 bases lay between the germline ends. CDR3 in DNA: TGTGCCAGCAGAAGTGGGTACACTGAAGCTTTCTTT. Translating it yields CASRSGYTEAFF.

The table lists this clonotype with many counts. The chain employs TRBV4-3 and TRBJ1-1, with D maybe TRBD1 (5 bases). The V gene's germline CDR1 is LGHNA and CDR2 YSLEER. The CDR3 covers 15 residues. Trimming removed 2 bases from V and 2 bases from J, with 12 bases in between. This CDR3 reads CASSQPSQGNTEAFF. Here the CDR3 DNA reads TGCGCCAGCAGCCAACCATCCCAGGGTAACACTGAAGCTTTCTTT.

This clonotype appeared many times. The chain carries TRBV20-1 and TRBJ2-3; D not resolved. With 3 bases removed from V and 0 bases from J, the gap between germline ends came to 7 bases. The CDR3 runs 13 residues. Germline CDR1 reads DFQATT; CDR2 reads SNEGSKA (reference sequence). CDR3 region: CSASLGSTDTQYF. The CDR3 DNA is TGCAGTGCTAGTCTCGGAAGCACAGATACGCAGTATTTT.

The sample holds many counts of this clonotype. This chain joins TRBV28 and TRBJ1-5; D is unresolved. Trimming removed 6 bases at V and 3 bases at J, with 3 bases between. The CDR3 loop spans 11 amino acids. CDR1 and CDR2 from the germline V gene are MDHEN and SYDVKM. The CDR3 loop reads CASSPNQPQHF. The CDR3, as DNA: TGTGCCAGCAGCCCCAATCAGCCCCAGCATTTT.

This clonotype was counted between two and nine times. The gene calls are TRBV5-5 and TRBJ2-7, with 7 bases matching TRBD1. The germline CDR1 and CDR2 sequences are SGHKS and YYEKEE (reference sequence). J gave up 0 bases and V 3 bases, and 3 bases lay outside the gene matches. The length of the CDR3 is 14 residues. The CDR3: CASSSRDSSYEQYF. The DNA of the CDR3 is TGTGCCAGCAGCTCCCGGGACAGCTCCTACGAGCAGTACTTC.

This clonotype was counted ten times or more. This chain links TRBV11-2 with TRBJ2-1; unclear D gene. The CDR3 contains 14 residues. Trimming took off 4 bases at V and 4 bases at J, with 11 bases between the two ends. From germline, CDR1 is SGHAT and CDR2 FQNNGV. The CDR3 nucleotides read TGTGCCAGCAGCTCCTTACCAGGTTACAATGAGCAGTTCTTC. Translated, it gives CASSSLPGYNEQFF.

This chain uses TRBV18 with TRBJ1-3; D gene unclear. This CDR3 has 14 residues. With 1 base removed from V and 7 bases from J, the gap between germline ends came to 11 bases. CDR1 and CDR2 from the germline V gene are KGHSH and LQKENI. CDR3 in amino acids: CASSPLAASNTIYF. CDR3 in DNA: TGTGCCAGCTCACCACTGGCAGCTAGCAACACCATATATTTT.

This clonotype was picked up many times. The V and J genes are TRBV20-1 and TRBJ2-7; TRBD1 agrees at 10 bases. The CDR3 sequence is 14 residues long. In germline, CDR1 is DFQATT, CDR2 SNEGSKA (reference sequence). The trim removed 5 bases at V and 2 bases at J, leaving 6 bases unmatched. The CDR3: CSAGGTGVTYEQYF. CDR3 sequence (DNA): TGCAGTGCTGGGGGGACAGGGGTCACCTACGAGCAGTACTTC.

This clonotype was counted a few times. CDR3 protein: CSARLAGGRLSSYNEQFF. The CDR3 bases are TGCAGTGCTAGACTAGCGGGGGGCCGCCTTAGCTCCTACAATGAGCAGTTCTTC. V and J are TRBV20-1 and TRBJ2-1; TRBD2 matches 11 bases. The J segment lost 0 bases and the V segment lost 2 bases, leaving 9 bases of the junction unmatched. The CDR3 has 18 amino acids. CDR1 DFQATT and CDR2 SNEGSKA come from the germline V gene (reference sequence).

The count of this clonotype is one. This chain connects TRBV12-3 or TRBV12-4 to TRBJ1-2, with D unresolved. This CDR3 is built from 14 residues. The V end lost 3 bases, the J end lost 8 bases, and 16 bases lay between the germline ends. The CDR3 DNA sequence: TGTGCCAGCAGTTTGGAAGCCGTTCATTTGGGCTACACCTTC. Translating it yields CASSLEAVHLGYTF.

This clonotype has a count of ten or more. J is TRBJ2-2 and V is TRBV7-2; either TRBD1 or TRBD2 may fit D (6 bases each). The germline V gene encodes CDR1 SGHTA and CDR2 FQGNSA. The CDR3 length is 16 residues. V was cut by 1 base and J by 4 bases, with 13 bases left in between. The CDR3 DNA is TGTGCCAGCAGCTTAGATCCGGGGGCGAGCACCGGGGAGCTGTTTTTT. Protein product: CASSLDPGASTGELFF.

A word on this clonotype: This may be a read error: a much more frequent sequence differs by one nucleotide. This sequence joins TRBV4-3 and TRBJ1-6, with unresolved D. The V gene's germline CDR1 is LGHNA and CDR2 YSLEER. The CDR3 totals 14 residues. The CDR3 DNA sequence: TGCGTCAGCAGTCGGAATGCGAGGAGGTCACCCCTCCACTTT. Protein: CVSSRNARRSPLHF.

This clonotype was observed many times. The CDR3 loop is CASSQLGQNTGELFF. The CDR3 DNA sequence: TGTGCCAGCAGCCAACTGGGACAGAACACCGGGGAGCTGTTTTTT. This chain uses TRBV4-2 with TRBJ2-2, with a tentative D call TRBD1 (6 bases). CDR1 is LGHNA, CDR2 YNFKEQ, per germline. This CDR3 spans 15 amino acids. The ends were cut back, 2 bases at V and 1 base at J, with 8 bases in the middle.

This clonotype showed up many times. The chain recombines TRBV11-2 with TRBJ2-7, with TRBD1 identical over 10 bases. V shed 0 bases, J shed 4 bases, and the junction held 3 bases outside the gene matches. From germline, CDR1 is SGHAT and CDR2 FQNNGV. This CDR3 spans 15 amino acids. The CDR3 here is CASSLDGGQGYEQYF. The CDR3 nucleotides read TGTGCCAGCAGCTTAGATGGGGGACAGGGGTACGAGCAGTACTTC.

As to this clonotype: A much larger clone sits a single nucleotide away, making a read error possible. This chain connects TRBV5-1 to TRBJ1-1; D is unresolved. The germline V gene has CDR1 SGHRS and CDR2 YFSETQ. This CDR3 has 18 amino acids. CDR3 coding DNA: TGCGCCAGCTGCTTGGAATTTCGGGCAGCCACCAAGGACACTGAAGCTTTCTTT. Its protein product is CASCLEFRAATKDTEAFF. Filled out from reference TRBV5-1 and TRBJ1-1, the complete variable domain reads KAGVTQTPRYLIKTRGQQVTLSCSPISGHRSVSWYQQTPGQGLQFLFEYFSETQRNKGNFPGRFSGRQFSNSRSEMNVSTLELGDSALYLCASCLEFRAATKDTEAFFGQGTRLTVV.

This clonotype was found a few times. The chain uses TRBV5-1 and TRBJ1-1, with TRBD1 matching 7 bases. V shed 0 bases, J shed 4 bases, and the junction held 6 bases outside the gene matches. CDR1 is SGHRS and CDR2 is YFSETQ in the germline V gene. The CDR3 loop spans 15 amino acids. In DNA form, the CDR3 reads TGCGCCAGCAGCTTGGCCGCAGGGGGAGGCACTGAAGCTTTCTTT. It yields the protein CASSLAAGGGTEAFF.

This clonotype was recorded at least ten times. The rearrangement joins TRBV18 to TRBJ2-3; maybe TRBD1 (6 bases). V was pared by 5 bases and J by 2 bases, with 14 bases between. Germline values: CDR1 KGHSH, CDR2 LQKENI. CDR3 size: 15 residues. As DNA, the CDR3 is TGTGCCAGCTCAGTATACAGGGAACTCACAGATACGCAGTATTTT. The encoded protein is CASSVYRELTDTQYF. The complete variable domain, with remaining parts taken from reference TRBV18 and TRBJ2-3, reads NAGVMQNPRHLVRRRGQEARLRCSPMKGHSHVYWYRQLPEEGLKFMVYLQKENIIDESGMPKERFSAEFPKEGPSILRIQQVVRGDSAAYFCASSVYRELTDTQYFGPGTRLTVL.